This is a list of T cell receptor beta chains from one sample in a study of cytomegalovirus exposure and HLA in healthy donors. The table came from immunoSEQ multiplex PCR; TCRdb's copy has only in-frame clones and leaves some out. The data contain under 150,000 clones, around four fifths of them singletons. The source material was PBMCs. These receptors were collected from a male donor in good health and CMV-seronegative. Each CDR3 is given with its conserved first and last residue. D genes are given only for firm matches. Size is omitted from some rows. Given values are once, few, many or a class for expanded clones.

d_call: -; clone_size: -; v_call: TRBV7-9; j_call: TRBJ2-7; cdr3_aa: CASSLSPSGLTATYEQYF; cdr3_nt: TGTGCCAGCAGCTTATCTCCCTCGGGTTTGACGGCGACCTACGAGCAGTACTTC
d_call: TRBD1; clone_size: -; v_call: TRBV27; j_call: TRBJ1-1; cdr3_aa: CASSFRGRDRVMNTEAFF; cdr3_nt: TGTGCCAGCAGTTTCCGGGGCCGGGACAGGGTCATGAACACTGAAGCTTTCTTT
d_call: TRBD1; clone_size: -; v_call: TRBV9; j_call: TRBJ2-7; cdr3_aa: CASSRDRGPSFNEQYF; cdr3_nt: TGTGCCAGCTCCCGGGACAGGGGGCCTTCTTTCAACGAGCAGTACTTC
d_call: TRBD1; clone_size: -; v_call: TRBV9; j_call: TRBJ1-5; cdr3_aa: CASSAQGANSNQPQHF; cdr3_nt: TGTGCCAGCAGCGCTCAGGGGGCCAATAGCAATCAGCCCCAGCATTTT
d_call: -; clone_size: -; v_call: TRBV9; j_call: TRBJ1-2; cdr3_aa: CASSPPEGLDYGYTF; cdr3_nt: TGTGCCAGCAGCCCCCCCGAGGGCTTGGACTATGGCTACACCTTC
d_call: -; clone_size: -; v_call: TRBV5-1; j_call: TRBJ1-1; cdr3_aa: CASSPKGGPEAFF; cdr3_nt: TGCGCCAGCAGCCCCAAAGGAGGGCCTGAAGCTTTCTTT
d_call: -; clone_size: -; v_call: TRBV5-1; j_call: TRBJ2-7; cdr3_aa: CASSLAAGHPSSYEQYF; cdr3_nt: TGCGCCAGCAGCTTGGCGGCAGGCCATCCAAGCTCCTACGAGCAGTACTTC
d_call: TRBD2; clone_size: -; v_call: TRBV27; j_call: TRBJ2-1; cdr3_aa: CASSLRILAGADNEQFF; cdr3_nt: TGTGCCAGCAGTTTACGTATACTAGCGGGAGCGGACAATGAGCAGTTCTTC
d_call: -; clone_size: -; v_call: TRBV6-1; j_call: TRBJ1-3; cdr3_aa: CASRTGQSSGNTIYF; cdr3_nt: TGTGCCAGCAGGACAGGACAGTCCTCTGGAAACACCATATATTTT
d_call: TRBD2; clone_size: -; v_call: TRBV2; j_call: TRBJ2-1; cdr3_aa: CARRGRQQISGDSYNEQFF; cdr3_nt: TGTGCCAGAAGAGGTCGACAGCAGATTAGCGGGGACTCCTACAATGAGCAGTTCTTC
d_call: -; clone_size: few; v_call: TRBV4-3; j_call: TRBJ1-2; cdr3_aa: CASSQEVGLHYGYTF; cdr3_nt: TGCGCCAGCAGCCAAGAGGTGGGACTTCACTATGGCTACACCTTC
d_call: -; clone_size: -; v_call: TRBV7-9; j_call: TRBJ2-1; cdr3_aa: CSSSLDSYNEQFF; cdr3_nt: TGTTCCAGCAGCTTAGACAGCTACAATGAGCAGTTCTTC
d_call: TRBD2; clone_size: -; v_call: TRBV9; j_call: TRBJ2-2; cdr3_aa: CASKVAGNTGELFF; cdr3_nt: TGTGCCAGCAAAGTAGCGGGCAACACCGGGGAGCTGTTTTTT
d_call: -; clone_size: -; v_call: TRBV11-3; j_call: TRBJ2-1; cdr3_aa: CASSLGGTGKNEQFF; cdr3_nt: TGTGCCAGCAGCTTAGGGGGCACAGGGAAAAATGAGCAGTTCTTC
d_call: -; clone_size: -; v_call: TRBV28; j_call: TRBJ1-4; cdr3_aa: CASSLTDTGYEKLFF; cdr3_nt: TGTGCCAGCAGTTTGACGGATACGGGATATGAAAAACTGTTTTTT
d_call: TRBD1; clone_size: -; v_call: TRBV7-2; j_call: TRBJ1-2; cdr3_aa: CASSVGQPGRLNYGYTF; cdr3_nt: TGTGCCAGCAGCGTGGGACAGCCGGGAAGGCTTAACTATGGCTACACCTTC
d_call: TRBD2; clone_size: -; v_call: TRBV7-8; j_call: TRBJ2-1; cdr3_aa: CASRGLAVGNNEQFF; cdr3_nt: TGTGCCAGCAGAGGACTAGCGGTGGGGAACAATGAGCAGTTCTTC
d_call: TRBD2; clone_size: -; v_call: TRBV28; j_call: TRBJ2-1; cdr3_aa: CASTSLKPSGGNNEQFF; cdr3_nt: TGTGCCAGCACCAGCCTTAAACCTAGCGGAGGAAACAATGAGCAGTTCTTC
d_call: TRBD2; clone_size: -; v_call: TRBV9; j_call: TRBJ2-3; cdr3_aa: CASSVGSGGLTDTQYF; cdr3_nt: TGTGCCAGCAGCGTAGGTAGCGGGGGCCTCACAGATACGCAGTATTTT
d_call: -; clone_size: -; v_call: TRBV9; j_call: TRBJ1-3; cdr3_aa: CASSSPTGISGNTIYF; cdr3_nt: TGTGCCAGCAGCTCCCCTACAGGGATCTCTGGAAACACCATATATTTT
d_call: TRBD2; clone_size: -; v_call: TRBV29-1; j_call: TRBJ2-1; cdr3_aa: CSVEGLAGAPNEQFF; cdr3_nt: TGCAGCGTTGAAGGACTAGCGGGAGCTCCTAATGAGCAGTTCTTC
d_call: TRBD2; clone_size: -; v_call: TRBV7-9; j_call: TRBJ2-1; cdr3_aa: CASSRTSGSYNEQFF; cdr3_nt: TGTGCCAGCAGCAGGACTAGCGGGTCATACAATGAGCAGTTCTTC
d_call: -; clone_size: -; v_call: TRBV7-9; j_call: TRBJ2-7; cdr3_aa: CASSLYDSTYEQYF; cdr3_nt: TGTGCCAGCAGCTTATACGACAGTACCTACGAGCAGTACTTC
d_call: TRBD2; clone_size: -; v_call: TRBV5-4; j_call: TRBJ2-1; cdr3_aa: CASSVASGRAYNEQFF; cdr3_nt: TGTGCCAGCAGCGTTGCTAGCGGGAGGGCCTACAATGAGCAGTTCTTC
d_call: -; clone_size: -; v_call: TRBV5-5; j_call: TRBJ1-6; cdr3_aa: CASSSPGDNSPLHF; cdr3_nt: TGTGCCAGCAGCTCCCCGGGGGATAATTCACCCCTCCACTTT
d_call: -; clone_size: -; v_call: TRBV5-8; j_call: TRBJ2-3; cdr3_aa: CASSLYETTPDTQYF; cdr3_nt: TGTGCCAGCAGCTTGTATGAGACTACCCCAGATACGCAGTATTTT
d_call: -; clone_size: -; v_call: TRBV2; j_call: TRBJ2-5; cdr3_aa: CASSSQTRGLTQYF; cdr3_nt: TGTGCCAGCAGTTCCCAGACAAGGGGGTTGACCCAGTACTTC
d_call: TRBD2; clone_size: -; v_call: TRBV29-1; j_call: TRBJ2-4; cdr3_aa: CSVGLAGALAKNIQYF; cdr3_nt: TGCAGCGTTGGACTAGCAGGCGCCCTTGCCAAAAACATTCAGTACTTC
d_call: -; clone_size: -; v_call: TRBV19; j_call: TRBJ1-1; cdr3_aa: CASSTKQGMRLKHTEAFF; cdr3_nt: TGTGCCAGTAGTACGAAACAGGGTATGAGGCTTAAACACACTGAAGCTTTCTTT
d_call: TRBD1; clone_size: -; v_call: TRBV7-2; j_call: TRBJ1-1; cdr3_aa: CASSKPGGYEAFF; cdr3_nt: TGTGCCAGCAGCAAACCAGGGGGTTATGAAGCTTTCTTT
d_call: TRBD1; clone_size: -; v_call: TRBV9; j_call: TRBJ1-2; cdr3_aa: CASSPSPGQYSSYTF; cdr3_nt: TGTGCCAGCAGCCCAAGCCCGGGACAGTATTCTAGCTACACCTTC
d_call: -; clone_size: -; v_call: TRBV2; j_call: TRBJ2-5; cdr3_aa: CAVRLGETQYF; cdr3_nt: TGTGCCGTCAGACTAGGAGAGACCCAGTACTTC
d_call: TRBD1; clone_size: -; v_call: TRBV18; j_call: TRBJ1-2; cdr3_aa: CASSPRQGDYGYTF; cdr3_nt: TGTGCCAGCTCACCGAGACAGGGGGACTATGGCTACACCTTC
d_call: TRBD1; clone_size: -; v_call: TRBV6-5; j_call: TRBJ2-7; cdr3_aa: CASRVTGVGEQYF; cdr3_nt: TGTGCCAGCAGGGTCACAGGGGTAGGCGAGCAGTACTTC
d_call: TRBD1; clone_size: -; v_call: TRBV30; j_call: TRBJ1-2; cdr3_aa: CAWNTGGIMDGYTF; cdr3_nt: TGTGCCTGGAATACAGGGGGCATAATGGATGGCTACACCTTC
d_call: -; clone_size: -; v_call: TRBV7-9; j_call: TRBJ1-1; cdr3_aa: CASSYGGTEAFF; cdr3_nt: TGTGCCAGCAGCTACGGGGGCACTGAAGCTTTCTTT
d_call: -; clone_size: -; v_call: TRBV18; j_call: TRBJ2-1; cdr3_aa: CASSPPRVHEQFF; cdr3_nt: TGTGCCAGCTCACCACCCCGGGTACATGAGCAGTTCTTC
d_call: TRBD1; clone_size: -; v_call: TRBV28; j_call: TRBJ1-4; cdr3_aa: CAIRSPGQGGEKLFF; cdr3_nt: TGTGCCATCCGATCTCCGGGACAGGGGGGTGAAAAACTGTTTTTT
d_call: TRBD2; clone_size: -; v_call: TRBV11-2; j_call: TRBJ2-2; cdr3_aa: CASSSLYSGAGELFF; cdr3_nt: TGTGCCAGCAGCTCATTATACAGCGGGGCCGGGGAGCTGTTTTTT
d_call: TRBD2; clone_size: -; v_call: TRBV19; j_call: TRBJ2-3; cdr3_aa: CASSIAGVGTDTQYF; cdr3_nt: TGTGCCAGTAGCATAGCGGGAGTGGGGACAGATACGCAGTATTTT
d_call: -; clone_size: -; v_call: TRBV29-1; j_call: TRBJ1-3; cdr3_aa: CSVEDGLVPWPGNTIYF; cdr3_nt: TGCAGCGTTGAAGATGGGCTGGTTCCCTGGCCTGGAAACACCATATATTTT
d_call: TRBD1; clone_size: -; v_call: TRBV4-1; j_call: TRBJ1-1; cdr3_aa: CASSRGGQANTEAFF; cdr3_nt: TGCGCCAGCAGCCGGGGGGGACAGGCGAACACTGAAGCTTTCTTT
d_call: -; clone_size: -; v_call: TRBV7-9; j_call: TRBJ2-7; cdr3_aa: CSSSLVQDEQYF; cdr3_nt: TGTTCCAGCAGCTTAGTACAGGACGAGCAGTACTTC
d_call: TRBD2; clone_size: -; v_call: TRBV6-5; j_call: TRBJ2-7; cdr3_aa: CASSYGRGGPSYEQYF; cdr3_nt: TGTGCCAGCAGTTACGGGAGGGGCGGACCTTCCTACGAGCAGTACTTC
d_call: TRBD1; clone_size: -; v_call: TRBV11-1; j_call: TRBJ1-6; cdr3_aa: CASSPGTGKAPLHF; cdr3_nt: TGTGCCAGCAGCCCCGGGACAGGAAAAGCACCCCTCCACTTT
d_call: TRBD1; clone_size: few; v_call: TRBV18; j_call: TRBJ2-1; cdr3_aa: CASSPRRTGVDEQFF; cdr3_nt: TGTGCCAGCTCACCACGCAGGACAGGGGTCGATGAGCAGTTCTTC
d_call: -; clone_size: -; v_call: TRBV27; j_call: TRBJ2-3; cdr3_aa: CASSFSGQLGDTQYF; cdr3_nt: TGTGCCAGCAGTTTTAGCGGACAACTCGGAGATACGCAGTATTTT
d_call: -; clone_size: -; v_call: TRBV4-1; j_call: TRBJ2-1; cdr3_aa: CASSPTTTDRGEQFF; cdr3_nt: TGCGCCAGCAGCCCCACCACGACAGACAGAGGTGAGCAGTTCTTC
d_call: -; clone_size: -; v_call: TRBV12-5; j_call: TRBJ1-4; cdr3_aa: CASGTGTEKLFF; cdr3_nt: TGTGCTAGTGGAACTGGGACAGAAAAACTGTTTTTT
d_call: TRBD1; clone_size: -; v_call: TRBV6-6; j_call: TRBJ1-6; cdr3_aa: CASRTGGNSPLHF; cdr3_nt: TGTGCCAGCAGGACAGGGGGTAATTCACCCCTCCACTTT
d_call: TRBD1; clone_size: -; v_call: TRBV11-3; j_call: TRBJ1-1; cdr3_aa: CASSSDRAGGGTEAFF; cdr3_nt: TGTGCCAGCAGCTCGGACCGGGCAGGGGGCGGCACTGAAGCTTTCTTT
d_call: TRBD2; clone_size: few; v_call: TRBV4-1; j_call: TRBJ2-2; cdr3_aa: CASSGKVGTSDTGELFF; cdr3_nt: TGCGCCAGCAGCGGTAAAGTCGGGACTAGCGACACCGGGGAGCTGTTTTTT
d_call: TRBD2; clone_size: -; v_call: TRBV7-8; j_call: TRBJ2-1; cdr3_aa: CASSPSRTSGGNEQFF; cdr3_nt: TGTGCCAGCAGCCCATCTCGGACTAGCGGGGGTAATGAGCAGTTCTTC
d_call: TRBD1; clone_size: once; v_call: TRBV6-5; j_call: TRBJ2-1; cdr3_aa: CASSLGTAYNEQFF; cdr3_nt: TGTGCCAGCAGTTTAGGGACAGCCTACAATGAGCAGTTCTTC
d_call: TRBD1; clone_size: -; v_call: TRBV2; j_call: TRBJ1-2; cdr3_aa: CASRPGQANYGYTF; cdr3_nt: TGTGCCAGCAGACCTGGACAGGCTAACTATGGCTACACCTTC